This section outlines one T cell receptor beta chain sequence together with its context. These data come from a study of blood T cell repertoires in COVID-19. Study overall: Samples taken during acute and convalescent COVID-19 were collected in the United States, Italy and Spain. From T cells, B-cell-depleted T cells, or PBMCs came the material, which was cDNA or gDNA.

Sequenced by immunoSEQ multiplex PCR; TCRdb stores in-frame clones only, minus some. The sample records around 250,000 clones, approximately 79% being singletons. The cohort comprised adults aged about 18 to 89 years residing in approximately 25 US areas. Membership in each cohort depended on participant-reported clinical history. Trimming at V came to 8 bases and at J to 4 bases, leaving 7 bases not matched to a gene. CDR3 length: 13 residues. The chain recombines TRBV12-3 or TRBV12-4 with TRBJ1-1, with 7 positions matching TRBD1. The source material was PBMCs or T cells enriched from blood (not recorded which). The clonotype originates from a man aged 25 to 40 with acute COVID-19. CDR3: CASVEGATTEAFF. Written as DNA, the CDR3 is TGTGCCAGCGTTGAGGGGGCTACCACTGAAGCTTTCTTT.